The 8 T cell receptor beta chains below were found in one sample sequenced in a study of T cells in Graves' hyperthyroidism and ophthalmopathy. TCR beta CDR3 sequences were amplified from RNA transcripts. When the TCR CDR3 underwent first-round RT-PCR, the HTBI primer set was used. TCRdb re-derived calls from the multiplex PCR reads in MiXCR, one entry per CDR3 protein. This table has about 270,000 distinct CDR3 sequences, less than 30% appearing once. The sequencing input was blood. These receptor sequences come from a man aged 35-49 years with Graves' hyperthyroidism that later progressed to Graves' ophthalmopathy.

This clonotype was counted ten times or more. The chain uses TRBV6-5 and TRBJ2-2; D gene uncertain. The V gene lost 7 bases and the J gene lost 4 bases, with 10 bases spanning the gap. The CDR3 is made up of 13 amino acids. Per the germline V gene, CDR1 is MNHEY and CDR2 is SVGAGI. The CDR3 spells CASNSWGTGELFF. The CDR3 DNA reads as TGTGCCAGCAACTCCTGGGGCACCGGGGAGCTGTTTTTT.

This clonotype was detected ten times or more. This chain's CDR3 is CASSLDRGYNTEAFF. The CDR3 coding sequence is TGTGCCAGCAGTTTGGACAGGGGCTATAACACTGAAGCTTTCTTT. The chain combines TRBV12-3 or TRBV12-4 with TRBJ1-1, with 9 bases fitting TRBD1. The CDR3 runs to 15 residues. Germline trimming cut 3 bases from V and 2 bases from J; bases unmatched to any gene: 4.

The DNA of the CDR3 is TGTGCCAGCAGCCAATATACAGGGATTCCTCAGCCCCAGCATTTT. This translates into CASSQYTGIPQPQHF. The rearrangement links TRBV4-2 to TRBJ1-5; D may be TRBD1 (6 bases). The V end lost 2 bases, the J end lost 6 bases, and 14 bases lay between the germline ends. The germline CDR1 and CDR2 sequences are LGHNA and YNFKEQ. The CDR3 extends over 15 amino acids.

This clonotype came up many times. The chain uses TRBV9 and TRBJ2-7; tentative D call: TRBD2 (6 bases). Germline values: CDR1 SGDLS, CDR2 YYNGEE. CDR3 size: 14 residues. V was clipped by 3 bases and J by 2 bases, with 12 bases between them. The CDR3 DNA follows: TGTGCCAGCAGCGCTAGCGCTTTCACCTACGAGCAGTACTTC. Amino acids: CASSASAFTYEQYF.

This clonotype has a count of ten or more. The chain has TRBV6-2 or TRBV6-3 and TRBJ2-7, with 10 nucleotides matching TRBD2. There are 14 residues in the CDR3. Germline V gene data show CDR1 as MNHEY and CDR2 as SVGEGT. Trimming took 5 bases from V and 3 from J; bases not matched to a gene: 4. Here the CDR3 DNA reads TGTGCCAGCAGTCGACTAGCGGGCAGCTACGAGCAGTACTTC. Translation gives CASSRLAGSYEQYF.

There are many counts of this clonotype. J is TRBJ2-7 and V is TRBV27; D may be TRBD1 (5 bases). V lost 4 bases to trimming and J lost 4 bases, with 14 bases between them. The CDR3 totals 14 residues. Looked up from germline, CDR1 is MNHEY and CDR2 is SMNVEV (reference sequence). Here the CDR3 reads CASSSRPDSYEQYF. DNA for the CDR3: TGTGCCAGCAGTTCGCGACCCGACAGTTACGAGCAGTACTTC.

This clonotype was observed at least ten times. The gene calls are TRBV6-1 and TRBJ2-7, with 8 bases that match TRBD2. CDR1 and CDR2 (germline): MNHNS, SASEGT. CDR3 length: 15 residues. The V gene end was trimmed by 6 bases and the J gene end by 1 base; junction bases not matched to a gene: 8. The CDR3 reads CASRASGSSSYEQYF. CDR3 DNA: TGTGCCAGCAGAGCGAGCGGGAGTAGTTCCTACGAGCAGTACTTC.

The chain has TRBV6-2 or TRBV6-3 and TRBJ1-2; no clear D. V was cut by 1 base and J by 8 bases, with 8 bases left in between. The CDR3 has 12 residues. CDR1 and CDR2 from the germline V gene are MNHEY and SVGEGT. Written as DNA, the CDR3 is TGTGCCAGCAGTTACTTCCCGGACGGCTACACCTTC. It codes for CASSYFPDGYTF.